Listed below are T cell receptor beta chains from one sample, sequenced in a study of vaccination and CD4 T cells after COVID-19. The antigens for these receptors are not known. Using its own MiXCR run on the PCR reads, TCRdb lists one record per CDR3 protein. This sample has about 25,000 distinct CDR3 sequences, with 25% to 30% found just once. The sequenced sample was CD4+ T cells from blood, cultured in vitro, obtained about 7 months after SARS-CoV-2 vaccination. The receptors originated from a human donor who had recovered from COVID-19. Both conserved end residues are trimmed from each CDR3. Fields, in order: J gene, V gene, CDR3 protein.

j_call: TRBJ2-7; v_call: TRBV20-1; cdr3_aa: SANPGTSDYEQY
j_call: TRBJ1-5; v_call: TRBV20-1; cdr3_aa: SVIQVIDQPQH
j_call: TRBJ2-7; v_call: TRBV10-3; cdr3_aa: AIRPYWDRGNYEQY
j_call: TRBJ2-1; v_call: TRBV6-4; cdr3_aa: ASSKTGGNEQF
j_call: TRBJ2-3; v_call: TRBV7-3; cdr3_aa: ASSLVGATDTQY
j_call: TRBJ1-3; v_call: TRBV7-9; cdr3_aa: ASSWGRAGNTIY
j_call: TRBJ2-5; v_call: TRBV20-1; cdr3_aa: SVQGGARVLTQY
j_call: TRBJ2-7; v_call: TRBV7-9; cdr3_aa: ASSSLGATYEQY
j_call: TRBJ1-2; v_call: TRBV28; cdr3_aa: ASRRPGTGNGYT
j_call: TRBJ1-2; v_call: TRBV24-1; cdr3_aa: ATSPGGRYGYT
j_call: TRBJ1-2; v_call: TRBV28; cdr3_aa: ASRSSTWGARGYT
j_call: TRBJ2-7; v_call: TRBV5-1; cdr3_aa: ASQGTSGYEQY
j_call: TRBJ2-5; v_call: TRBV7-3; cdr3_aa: ASSSLGQGVTETQY
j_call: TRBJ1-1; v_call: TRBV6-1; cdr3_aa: ASSRTGIANTEAF
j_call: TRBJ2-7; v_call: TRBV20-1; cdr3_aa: SASRTSPYEQY
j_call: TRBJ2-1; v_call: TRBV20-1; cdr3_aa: SVRDYRGMNYNEQF
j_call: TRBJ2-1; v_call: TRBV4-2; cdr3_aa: ASSLTGEPYNEQF
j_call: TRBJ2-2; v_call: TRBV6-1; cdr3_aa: ASRLAGGLSGTGELF
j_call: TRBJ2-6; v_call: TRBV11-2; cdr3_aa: ASRWTSGPSGANVLT
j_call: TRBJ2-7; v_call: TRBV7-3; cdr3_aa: ASSLELAGDGEQY
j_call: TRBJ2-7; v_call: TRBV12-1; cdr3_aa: ASIRDRLSYEQY
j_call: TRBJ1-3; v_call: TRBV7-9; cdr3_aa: ASSNGPANTIY
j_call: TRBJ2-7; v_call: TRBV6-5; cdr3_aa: ASSYKLAGVYEQY
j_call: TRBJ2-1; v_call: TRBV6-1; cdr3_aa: ASTDREPYNEQF
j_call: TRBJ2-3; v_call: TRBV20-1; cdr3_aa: SARVLAGPVYTDTQY
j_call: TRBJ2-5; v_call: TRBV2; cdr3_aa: ASSEGQGAQETQY